The rows below give T cell receptor beta chains drawn from one sample of a study of cytomegalovirus exposure and HLA in healthy donors. TCRdb keeps only in-frame clones here, not all; method: immunoSEQ multiplex PCR. The sample carries some 170,000 clones, around 75% recorded once. Source material: PBMCs. The receptors come from a female donor in good health and CMV-seronegative. Each CDR3 is given with its conserved first and last residue. D genes are given only for firm matches. Size tells how often a clone was seen (once, few, many) or the class of an expanded clone, and some rows leave it out.

>TRBJ2-3|TRBD2|TRBV7-9|-
TGTGCCAGCAGCTTAGGACTAGCGGGGGGTACAGATACGCAGTATTTT
CASSLGLAGGTDTQYF
>TRBJ1-2|-|TRBV6-5|few
TGTGCCAGCAGTTACTCCGATTACAGGGCCCGAGGCTACACCTTC
CASSYSDYRARGYTF
>TRBJ2-4|-|TRBV18|once
TGTGCCAGCTCACCACAGATTGGGCGAGCCAAAAACATTCAGTACTTC
CASSPQIGRAKNIQYF
>TRBJ2-3|-|TRBV7-2|-
TGTGCCAGCAGCGCGACAGATACGCAGTATTTT
CASSATDTQYF
>TRBJ2-1|TRBD2|TRBV11-3|-
TGTGCCAGCAGCTTAGTGGCGGGGGGGCTTAACACTTACAATGAGCAGTTCTTC
CASSLVAGGLNTYNEQFF
>TRBJ2-1|TRBD1|TRBV11-3|-
TGTGCCAGCAGCTCCAAGACTGACAGGGCGGGCAATGAGCAGTTCTTC
CASSSKTDRAGNEQFF
>TRBJ2-7|TRBD1|TRBV27|-
TGCGCCAGCAGTTTATCAGGGGGCGGTTCCGAGCAGTACTTC
CASSLSGGGSEQYF
>TRBJ1-1|-|TRBV10-3|-
TGTGCCATCAGTGATTTTCCGGCGACAGGGAACACTGAAGCTTTCTTT
CAISDFPATGNTEAFF
>TRBJ1-2|-|TRBV6-6|-
TGTGCCAGCAGTTACTCACAGGGATTGGCTGGCTACACCTTC
CASSYSQGLAGYTF
>TRBJ2-2|TRBD2|TRBV4-1|-
TGCGCCAGCAGCCAAGCAGCGGGGGGTGGCACCGGGGAGCTGTTTTTT
CASSQAAGGGTGELFF
>TRBJ2-1|TRBD1|TRBV27|-
TGTGCCAGCATCCCGGGACAGGGGACGGATCGGGAGTCTTACAATGAGCAGTTCTTC
CASIPGQGTDRESYNEQFF
>TRBJ2-1|TRBD2|TRBV7-2|-
TGTGCCAGCAGCTTAAAGGGAACATTAGTAGCGGGACCCTACAATGAGCAGTTCTTC
CASSLKGTLVAGPYNEQFF
>TRBJ1-2|-|TRBV10-2|-
TGCGCCAGCAGCGTACGACAGAACTATGGCTACACCTTC
CASSVRQNYGYTF
>TRBJ1-5|-|TRBV12-5|-
TGTGCTAGTGGTTTGGTACAAGGCAATCAGCCCCAGCATTTT
CASGLVQGNQPQHF
>TRBJ2-7|TRBD1|TRBV27|-
TGTGCCAGCAGTTTCGGGACAGGACCCACCGAGCAGTACTTC
CASSFGTGPTEQYF
>TRBJ1-5|-|TRBV9|-
TGTGCCAGCAGCGCCCACCCTGGAGGATTAAATCAGCCCCAGCATTTT
CASSAHPGGLNQPQHF
>TRBJ2-7|-|TRBV4-3|-
TGCGCCAGCAGCCAAGACTCTCGGACAGTTAACGAGCAGTACTTC
CASSQDSRTVNEQYF
>TRBJ2-2|TRBD1|TRBV2|-
TGTGCCAGCACTCCCGGACAGGCTTCAACCGGGGAGCTGTTTTTT
CASTPGQASTGELFF
>TRBJ1-2|-|TRBV15|-
TGTGCCACCAGTGGTACAGATCCTTTCGGCTATGGCTACACCTTC
CATSGTDPFGYGYTF
>TRBJ1-1|TRBD1|TRBV18|once
TGTGCCAGCTCACCATCGCTTCCCGGGACAGGGGGGTCTGAAGCTTTCTTT
CASSPSLPGTGGSEAFF
>TRBJ1-6|-|TRBV11-3|-
TGTGCCAGCAGCTTAGATAGCGGGCGTAATTCACCCCTCCACTTT
CASSLDSGRNSPLHF
>TRBJ1-1|-|TRBV28|-
TGTGCCAGCAGTTTGACAAAGAATCTCAGGGGAACTGAAGCTTTCTTT
CASSLTKNLRGTEAFF